Sequencing of this T cell receptor (beta chain) was carried out in a study of cytomegalovirus exposure and HLA in healthy donors. The study, taken as a whole, reports: Reportedly, diagnosis of cytomegalovirus status by the classifier showed high specificity and sensitivity.

This PCR relied on a set of 60 Vbeta primers and 13 Jbeta primers. Generated by immunoSEQ multiplex PCR, the TCRdb table keeps only in-frame clones and is missing some. The profile shows roughly 150,000 clones, about 68% of them singletons. Concerning this clone itself: What it recognizes is unknown.

Germline V CDR1 and CDR2: KGHSH, LQKENI. The CDR3 has 13 residues. Trimming removed 6 bases from V and 1 base from J, with 9 bases in between. V is TRBV18 and J is TRBJ1-1; D remains unclear. This receptor was taken from a female donor in good health and CMV-seronegative. The specimen was PBMCs. The CDR3 loop is CASSFDKNTEAFF. In nucleotides, the CDR3 is TGTGCCAGCTCTTTTGACAAGAACACTGAAGCTTTCTTT. Supplemented by reference TRBV18 and TRBJ1-1, the full variable domain reads NAGVMQNPRHLVRRRGQEARLRCSPMKGHSHVYWYRQLPEEGLKFMVYLQKENIIDESGMPKERFSAEFPKEGPSILRIQQVVRGDSAAYFCASSFDKNTEAFFGQGTRLTVV.